Listed below are T cell receptor beta chains from one sample, sequenced in a study of monozygotic twins with inflammatory bowel disease. With the 5' RACE reads reprocessed, TCRdb shows one record per CDR3 protein and no DNA. Recorded for this sample: a few hundred thousand distinct CDR3 sequences. Sequencing used blood. These receptors originate from a human donor with ulcerative colitis or Crohn's disease, or a healthy co-twin of an affected twin (not recorded which). Each CDR3 is given with its conserved first and last residue.

J gene: TRBJ1-5; V gene: TRBV5-6; CDR3 protein: CASSFREVSSNQPQHF
J gene: TRBJ2-5; V gene: TRBV7-9; CDR3 protein: CASGEWASGEETQYF
J gene: TRBJ2-1; V gene: TRBV18; CDR3 protein: CASSLPQGIGYNEQFF
J gene: TRBJ2-1; V gene: TRBV7-2; CDR3 protein: CASSSNRGWSYNEQFF
J gene: TRBJ1-2; V gene: TRBV12-3/TRBV12-4; CDR3 protein: CASSRWGREDYGYTF
J gene: TRBJ1-1; V gene: TRBV12-3/TRBV12-4; CDR3 protein: CASSGQGRRTEAFF
J gene: TRBJ2-7; V gene: TRBV12-3/TRBV12-4; CDR3 protein: CASSPSGASSYEQYF
J gene: TRBJ1-1; V gene: TRBV3-1; CDR3 protein: CASTKRGGGNTEAFF
J gene: TRBJ2-3; V gene: TRBV18; CDR3 protein: CASSTDWRGFFDTDTQYF
J gene: TRBJ1-1; V gene: TRBV20-1; CDR3 protein: CSARDLGTGANEAFF
J gene: TRBJ1-1; V gene: TRBV5-1; CDR3 protein: CASSHPSGTGLMNTEAFF
J gene: TRBJ2-1; V gene: TRBV29-1; CDR3 protein: CSVDLYSGGALNEQFF
J gene: TRBJ1-5; V gene: TRBV18; CDR3 protein: CASSPPNSHSNQPQHF
J gene: TRBJ2-3; V gene: TRBV5-1; CDR3 protein: CASSLIGVGQTTDTQYF
J gene: TRBJ2-1; V gene: TRBV12-3/TRBV12-4; CDR3 protein: CASSLGTSGDEQFF
J gene: TRBJ2-6; V gene: TRBV27; CDR3 protein: CASSLWGVLTGANVLTF
J gene: TRBJ2-1; V gene: TRBV29-1; CDR3 protein: CSVEGDSDGAYNEQFF
J gene: TRBJ2-7; V gene: TRBV4-2; CDR3 protein: CASSQELAGATYEQYF
J gene: TRBJ2-5; V gene: TRBV29-1; CDR3 protein: CSGILAGALRTQYF
J gene: TRBJ2-4; V gene: TRBV19; CDR3 protein: CASGSGRTKNIQYF
J gene: TRBJ1-1; V gene: TRBV7-9; CDR3 protein: CASSQRKGQFTEAFF
J gene: TRBJ2-1; V gene: TRBV4-2; CDR3 protein: CASSQAQGLAGHNEQFF
J gene: TRBJ2-7; V gene: TRBV6-5; CDR3 protein: CASSYRPGSSYEQYF
J gene: TRBJ2-1; V gene: TRBV27; CDR3 protein: CASSLTGVHEQFF
J gene: TRBJ2-5; V gene: TRBV27; CDR3 protein: CASSLLGWETQYF
J gene: TRBJ2-3; V gene: TRBV28; CDR3 protein: CASTKATDTQYF
J gene: TRBJ2-6; V gene: TRBV30; CDR3 protein: CAWSPGHFVGANVLTF
J gene: TRBJ1-1; V gene: TRBV19; CDR3 protein: CASRVGTGNEAFF